Below are 3 T cell receptor beta chains sequenced from a single sample in a study of OX40 agonist ivuxolimab in advanced cancers. The library was built by means of the immunoSEQ multiplex PCR assay. TCRdb took this table from immuneACCESS and kept in-frame rearrangements with V and J called. Such tables lack part of the clones; where checked against another copy, unresolved V genes explain under half of the gap, and the rest is unexplained. The sample table holds about 68,000 clones, of which about 85% were seen once. Approximately 0.68% of the sample is in the top ten clones. The material sequenced was CD4+ or CD8+ T cells sorted from blood, taken in a trial of the OX40 agonist ivuxolimab. These receptors were collected from an adult with an advanced solid tumor such as melanoma, head and neck, liver or kidney cancer.

The V call is TRBV7-2, the J call TRBJ2-7; TRBD1 agrees at 8 bases. CDR1 SGHTA and CDR2 FQGNSA come from the germline V gene. The CDR3 sequence is 15 residues long. V lost 2 bases and J lost 2; bases outside the gene matches: 5. The CDR3 spells CASSLYGTGTYEQYF. The CDR3 DNA is TGTGCCAGCAGCTTATACGGGACAGGAACCTACGAGCAGTACTTC.

The chain links TRBV4-3 to TRBJ1-1; D call uncertain. V lost 0 bases and J 5 bases, leaving 13 bases between the germline ends. Germline CDR1 and CDR2: LGHNA and YSLEER. This CDR3 contains 15 residues. Written as DNA, the CDR3 is TGCGCCAGCAGCCAAGACAGGAGGTTGGAAACTGAAGCTTTCTTT. It encodes CASSQDRRLETEAFF.

This chain links TRBV19 with TRBJ2-3; 8 bases map to TRBD2. Germline loops: CDR1 LNHDA, CDR2 SQIVND (reference sequence). This CDR3 contains 14 residues. Trimming took 4 bases from V and 10 from J; bases not matched to a gene: 10. CDR3: CASSTGSPSGPQYF. CDR3 DNA sequence: TGTGCCAGTAGTACCGGAAGTCCTAGCGGGCCGCAGTATTTT.